This T cell receptor (beta chain) was identified in a study of T cells in Graves' hyperthyroidism and ophthalmopathy. Study-wide points: Most thyroid clonotypes expanded above 0.001 were also detected in blood. Ophthalmopathy was predicted by the model a median of 6.5 months ahead of onset.

Used for diagnoses were clinical symptoms, serum thyroxine and TRAb, thyroid ultrasound and orbital computed tomography. TCR beta CDR3 regions were amplified from RNA transcripts. First-round RT-PCR with HTBI primers amplified the TCR CDR3 region. Each CDR3 protein is one row after TCRdb ran MiXCR on the multiplex PCR reads. The sample lists approximately 620,000 distinct CDR3 sequences, approximately 15% occurring once. This clonotype was recorded many times. The antigen is not known. Trimming took 1 base from V and 7 from J; bases not matched to a gene: 4. This CDR3 spans 15 amino acids. Per germline, CDR1 LNHDA and CDR2 SQIVND (reference sequence).

The sequence came from a young woman with Graves' hyperthyroidism that later progressed to Graves' ophthalmopathy. The rearrangement links TRBV19 to TRBJ2-1; 10 bases are a match to TRBD1. Source material: blood. CDR3 loop: CASSIVGTGENEQFF. The CDR3 region has the DNA TGTGCCAGTAGTATAGTGGGGACAGGGGAGAATGAGCAGTTCTTC.